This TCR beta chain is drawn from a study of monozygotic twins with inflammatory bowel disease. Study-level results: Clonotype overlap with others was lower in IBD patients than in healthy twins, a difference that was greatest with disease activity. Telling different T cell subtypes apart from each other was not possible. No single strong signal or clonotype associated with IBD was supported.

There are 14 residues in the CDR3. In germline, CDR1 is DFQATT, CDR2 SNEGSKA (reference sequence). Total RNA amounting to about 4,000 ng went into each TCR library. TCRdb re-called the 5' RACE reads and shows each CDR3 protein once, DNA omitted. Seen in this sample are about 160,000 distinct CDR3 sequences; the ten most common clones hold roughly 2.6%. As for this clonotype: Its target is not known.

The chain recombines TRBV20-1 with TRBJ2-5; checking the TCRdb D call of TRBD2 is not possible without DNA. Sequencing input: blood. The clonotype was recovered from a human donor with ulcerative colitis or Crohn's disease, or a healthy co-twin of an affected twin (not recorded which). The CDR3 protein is CSALSGPEIETQYF.